The clone carrying this TCR beta chain came up many times. Its antigen is not known. The data were obtained in a study of T-cell reconstitution after alpha-beta-depleted transplantation in children. Unique molecular identifiers featured in how the TCRbeta library was prepared. TCRdb redid the calling of the PCR reads with MiXCR, one entry per CDR3 protein. The data show about 250,000 distinct CDR3 sequences, with about 24% seen just once and 4% to 6% held by the top ten. Germline CDR1 is MNHEY and CDR2 is SVGEGT. Between the trimmed V and J ends, which lost 4 bases and 5 bases, there was a span of 9 bases. The CDR3 runs 12 residues. Broader study findings: T-cell counts and diversity at one year following transplant were attributed mainly to newly produced T cells.

The TCR sequence derives from a female patient aged 2 to 10 who had a stem cell transplant for congenital amegakaryocytic thrombocytopenia, so the T cells may come from the graft donor. The sample in question was PBMCs, mostly from graft donor cells, obtained 360 days after TCRalphabeta/CD19-depleted stem cell transplant. The rearrangement joins TRBV6-2 or TRBV6-3 to TRBJ2-7; D not resolved. This chain's CDR3 is CASSSSLDEQYF. CDR3 sequence (DNA): TGTGCCAGCAGTTCTTCCTTAGACGAGCAGTACTTC.